This is a list of T cell receptor beta chains from one sample in a study of blood T cell repertoires in COVID-19. TCRdb's table, derived via immunoSEQ multiplex PCR, lists solely in-frame clones and lacks some. The sample has about 59,000 clones, more than 60% seen once. Sequencing used peripheral blood. The receptors shown here come from a woman aged 45-60 years with active or convalescent COVID-19. CDR3s include the opening cysteine and the closing phenylalanine or tryptophan. Each record gives: clone size, V gene, D gene, J gene, CDR3 protein, CDR3 DNA. The D gene is left open where the match is weak. Clone size is given for some rows only: seen once, a few or many times, or a class if the clone is expanded.

size: -; V: TRBV27; D: TRBD1; J: TRBJ1-2; CDR3: CASRRDRGIYGYTF; DNA: TGTGCCAGCAGACGGGACAGGGGCATCTATGGCTACACCTTC
size: -; V: TRBV30; D: -; J: TRBJ2-1; CDR3: CAWSVGEQFF; DNA: TGTGCCTGGAGTGTCGGGGAGCAGTTCTTC
size: -; V: TRBV10-3; D: TRBD1; J: TRBJ2-3; CDR3: CAIDRGGTDTQYF; DNA: TGTGCCATCGACAGGGGGGGCACAGATACGCAGTATTTT
size: -; V: TRBV29-1; D: TRBD2; J: TRBJ2-5; CDR3: CSVAPRGGMGGGGTQYF; DNA: TGCAGCGTCGCCCCCCGGGGGGGGATGGGGGGAGGAGGGACCCAGTACTTC
size: -; V: TRBV11-2; D: -; J: TRBJ2-7; CDR3: CASSPPLTALSYEQYF; DNA: TGTGCCAGCAGCCCTCCCTTGACAGCGTTATCCTACGAGCAGTACTTC
size: -; V: TRBV5-1; D: TRBD1; J: TRBJ2-2; CDR3: CASSRVTGDTGELFF; DNA: TGCGCCAGCAGCCGAGTTACAGGGGACACCGGGGAGCTGTTTTTT
size: few; V: TRBV2; D: -; J: TRBJ2-1; CDR3: CASSEAGEVQFF; DNA: TGTGCCAGCAGTGAAGCGGGGGAGGTGCAGTTCTTC
size: -; V: TRBV28; D: -; J: TRBJ2-3; CDR3: CASRVQSPGDTDTQYF; DNA: TGTGCCAGCAGGGTTCAGAGCCCCGGAGACACAGATACGCAGTATTTT
size: -; V: TRBV6-5; D: -; J: TRBJ2-3; CDR3: CASSYAAADTQYF; DNA: TGTGCCAGCAGTTACGCCGCGGCAGATACGCAGTATTTT
size: -; V: TRBV3-1/TRBV3-2; D: TRBD1; J: TRBJ1-1; CDR3: CASSQGGQTWTNTEAFF; DNA: TGTGCCAGCAGCCAGGGGGGACAGACTTGGACGAACACTGAAGCTTTCTTT
size: -; V: TRBV9; D: TRBD2; J: TRBJ2-1; CDR3: CASSRRIRAGDRDEQFF; DNA: TGTGCCAGCAGTCGTAGAATAAGAGCGGGAGATAGGGATGAGCAGTTCTTC
size: -; V: TRBV7-6; D: TRBD1; J: TRBJ1-3; CDR3: CASTHAPGQGSGNTIYF; DNA: TGTGCCAGCACCCATGCCCCGGGACAGGGGTCTGGAAACACCATATATTTT
size: -; V: TRBV25-1; D: -; J: TRBJ2-7; CDR3: CASSPHWGRWSYEQYF; DNA: TGTGCCAGCAGTCCCCATTGGGGGAGGTGGTCCTACGAGCAGTACTTC
size: few; V: TRBV28; D: TRBD1; J: TRBJ2-7; CDR3: CASRGPGQGSHEQYF; DNA: TGTGCCAGCAGAGGACCGGGACAGGGATCCCACGAGCAGTACTTC
size: -; V: TRBV2; D: -; J: TRBJ2-7; CDR3: CASSEVRSHYEQYF; DNA: TGTGCCAGCAGTGAGGTTAGGAGCCACTACGAGCAGTACTTC
size: few; V: TRBV7-6; D: TRBD2; J: TRBJ2-5; CDR3: CASSSPSGVKGETQYF; DNA: TGTGCCAGCAGCTCCCCTAGCGGGGTCAAAGGAGAGACCCAGTACTTC
size: few; V: TRBV7-9; D: TRBD2; J: TRBJ2-1; CDR3: CASSWILAGGISDEQFF; DNA: TGTGCCAGCAGCTGGATTCTAGCGGGAGGGATTAGCGATGAGCAGTTCTTC
size: few; V: TRBV7-9; D: -; J: TRBJ1-1; CDR3: CASSEMSGLEAFF; DNA: TGTGCCAGCAGCGAAATGTCGGGACTTGAAGCTTTCTTT
size: -; V: TRBV28; D: TRBD1; J: TRBJ1-5; CDR3: CASQDRGDNQPQHF; DNA: TGTGCCAGCCAGGACAGGGGAGATAATCAGCCCCAGCATTTT
size: -; V: TRBV18; D: TRBD1; J: TRBJ1-5; CDR3: CASSSEQGNQPQHF; DNA: TGTGCCAGCTCATCGGAACAGGGGAATCAGCCCCAGCATTTT
size: -; V: TRBV10-2; D: -; J: TRBJ2-7; CDR3: CASSLSGGTEQYF; DNA: TGCGCCAGCAGTTTGAGTGGGGGGACCGAGCAGTACTTC
size: -; V: TRBV18; D: -; J: TRBJ1-1; CDR3: CASSPMDTLPEAFF; DNA: TGTGCCAGCTCACCTATGGACACCCTCCCAGAAGCTTTCTTT
size: -; V: TRBV10-2; D: -; J: TRBJ2-2; CDR3: CASGLAANTGELFF; DNA: TGCGCCAGCGGGCTAGCCGCGAACACCGGGGAGCTGTTTTTT
size: -; V: TRBV7-2; D: TRBD1; J: TRBJ2-7; CDR3: CASSFQGQGSEQYF; DNA: TGTGCCAGCAGCTTCCAGGGACAGGGTAGCGAGCAGTACTTC
size: -; V: TRBV5-1; D: TRBD1; J: TRBJ2-1; CDR3: CASRRGQGYNEQFF; DNA: TGCGCCAGCAGAAGGGGACAGGGCTACAATGAGCAGTTCTTC
size: -; V: TRBV6-6; D: -; J: TRBJ2-5; CDR3: CASSNKETQYF; DNA: TGTGCCAGCAGTAACAAAGAGACCCAGTACTTC
size: few; V: TRBV6-6; D: TRBD2; J: TRBJ2-2; CDR3: CASRLRGTGELFF; DNA: TGTGCCAGCAGACTGCGGGGGACCGGGGAGCTGTTTTTT
size: -; V: TRBV19; D: TRBD2; J: TRBJ2-5; CDR3: CASRGGAGETQYF; DNA: TGTGCCAGTAGGGGAGGGGCCGGGGAGACCCAGTACTTC
size: few; V: TRBV27; D: -; J: TRBJ1-5; CDR3: CASSLSVGQGSNQPQHF; DNA: TGTGCCAGCAGTTTATCCGTCGGGCAGGGTAGCAATCAGCCCCAGCATTTT
size: -; V: TRBV15; D: -; J: TRBJ1-4; CDR3: CATSTRGGYGEKLFF; DNA: TGTGCCACCAGCACCAGAGGCGGATATGGGGAAAAACTGTTTTTT
size: few; V: TRBV29-1; D: -; J: TRBJ1-3; CDR3: CSVKTTAGGNTIYF; DNA: TGCAGCGTTAAGACCACCGCGGGTGGAAACACCATATATTTT
size: few; V: TRBV12-5; D: TRBD1; J: TRBJ2-5; CDR3: CASGLARTGTRVLQYF; DNA: TGTGCTAGTGGTTTGGCTCGGACAGGGACAAGAGTCCTCCAGTACTTC
size: few; V: TRBV5-1; D: TRBD2; J: TRBJ2-1; CDR3: CASSPGTSGLSYNEQFF; DNA: TGCGCCAGCAGCCCCGGGACTAGCGGACTCTCCTACAATGAGCAGTTCTTC
size: once; V: TRBV4-2; D: -; J: TRBJ1-2; CDR3: CASSLAGFRDGYTF; DNA: TGTGCCAGCAGCCTAGCAGGGTTTAGGGATGGCTACACCTTC
size: -; V: TRBV29-1; D: -; J: TRBJ2-1; CDR3: CSVDTGTSDNEQFF; DNA: TGCAGCGTTGATACAGGGACCTCCGACAATGAGCAGTTCTTC
size: -; V: TRBV6-5; D: TRBD1; J: TRBJ1-1; CDR3: CASSLDRADTEAFF; DNA: TGTGCCAGCAGCTTGGACAGGGCTGACACTGAAGCTTTCTTT
size: -; V: TRBV27; D: TRBD2; J: TRBJ2-7; CDR3: CASSWRTSVDEQYF; DNA: TGTGCCAGCAGTTGGAGGACTAGCGTGGACGAGCAGTACTTC
size: -; V: TRBV5-1; D: TRBD1; J: TRBJ1-4; CDR3: CASSPGQVPNEKLFF; DNA: TGCGCCAGCAGCCCCGGACAGGTGCCTAATGAAAAACTGTTTTTT
size: -; V: TRBV5-1; D: -; J: TRBJ1-2; CDR3: CASSGGPEGHYGYTF; DNA: TGCGCCAGCAGCGGGGGCCCCGAGGGACACTATGGCTACACCTTC
size: -; V: TRBV21-1; D: -; J: TRBJ2-5; CDR3: CASSKDRGETQYF; DNA: TGTGCCAGCAGCAAAGACAGGGGCGAGACCCAGTACTTC
size: -; V: TRBV13; D: -; J: TRBJ1-6; CDR3: CASSKVAESNSPLHF; DNA: TGTGCCAGCAGCAAAGTCGCGGAGAGTAATTCACCCCTCCACTTT
size: -; V: TRBV7-9; D: -; J: TRBJ1-2; CDR3: CASSLEGYGYTF; DNA: TGTGCCAGCAGCCTAGAGGGGTATGGCTACACCTTC